This T cell receptor (beta chain) was documented in a study of blood T cell repertoires in COVID-19. For the study at large: Sites in the United States, Italy and Spain provided acute and convalescent COVID-19 samples. T cells, B-cell-depleted T cells, or PBMCs supplied cDNA or gDNA.

Everyone who took part was 18 to 89 years old, and they came from about 25 US areas. Participant-given clinical history determined each cohort assignment. The protocol was immunoSEQ multiplex PCR, while the TCRdb copy is restricted to in-frame clones and leaves out a portion. The data contain about 200,000 clones, approximately 85% of them seen just once; the ten biggest clones take up 12%. V trimming: 5 bases; J trimming: 0 bases; junction bases outside the gene matches: 4. Germline values: CDR1 SGHTA, CDR2 FQGNSA. The CDR3 has 15 amino acids. The rearrangement joins TRBV7-2 to TRBJ2-1, with 7 positions matching TRBD1. The sequence was obtained from a man aged 35 to 55 who had recovered from COVID-19. Sequenced input: PBMCs or T cells enriched from blood (not recorded which). The CDR3 loop is CASSQGQTSYNEQFF. The CDR3 bases are TGTGCCAGCAGCCAGGGACAGACCTCCTACAATGAGCAGTTCTTC. Variable domain in full (rest from reference TRBV7-2 and TRBJ2-1): GAGVSQSPSNKVTEKGKDVELRCDPISGHTALYWYRQSLGQGLEFLIYFQGNSAPDKSGLPSDRFSAERTGGSVSTLTIQRTQQEDSAVYLCASSQGQTSYNEQFFGPGTRLTVL.